This T cell receptor beta chain appears in the sequencing data of a study of response to subunit inactivated influenza vaccine. General study points: T cells newly recruited by each seasonal influenza vaccination are few, the authors suggested.

This clonotype was observed many times. The antigen remains unidentified. The CDR3 sequence is 11 residues long. Trimming left V 6 bases short and J 4 bases short, with 4 bases between. TCRdb used MiXCR to reprocess the RT-PCR reads, holding one entry per CDR3 protein. The repertoire consists of 750,000 to 850,000 distinct CDR3 sequences, with less than 20% occurring once and the leading ten covering 9.5% to 13%. This receptor was obtained from a middle-aged man who received an inactivated influenza vaccine. V usage is TRBV12-3 or TRBV12-4 and J usage is TRBJ2-1; no clear D gene. The sample here was PBMCs from blood, taken about 5 days after vaccination. The CDR3 DNA sequence: TGTGCCAGCAGGCAATACAATGAGCAGTTCTTC. Residues: CASRQYNEQFF.